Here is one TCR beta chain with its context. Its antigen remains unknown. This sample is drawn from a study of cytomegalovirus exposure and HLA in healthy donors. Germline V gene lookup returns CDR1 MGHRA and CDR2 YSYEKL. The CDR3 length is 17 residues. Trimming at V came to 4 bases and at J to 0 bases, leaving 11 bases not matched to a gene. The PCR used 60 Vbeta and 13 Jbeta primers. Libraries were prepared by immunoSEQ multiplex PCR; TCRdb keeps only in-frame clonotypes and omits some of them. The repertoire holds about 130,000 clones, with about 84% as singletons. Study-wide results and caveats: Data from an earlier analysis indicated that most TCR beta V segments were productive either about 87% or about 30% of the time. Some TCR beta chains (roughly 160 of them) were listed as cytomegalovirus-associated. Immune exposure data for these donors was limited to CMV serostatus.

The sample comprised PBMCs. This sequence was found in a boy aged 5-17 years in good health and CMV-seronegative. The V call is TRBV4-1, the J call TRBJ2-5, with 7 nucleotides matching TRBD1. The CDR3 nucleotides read TGCGCCAGCAGCCGCAGACCACAGGGGTTGGACCAAGAGACCCAGTACTTC. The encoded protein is CASSRRPQGLDQETQYF.